This TCR beta chain appears in the sequencing data of a study of T cells in Graves' hyperthyroidism and ophthalmopathy. Study results and caveats: From stable hyperthyroidism, ophthalmopathy was set apart by a 13 V-J model. Median prediction lead before ophthalmopathy onset was roughly 6 months with the model.

This clonotype was picked up one time. Antigen specificity is unknown. The source material, RNA transcripts, was used to amplify TCR beta CDR3 regions. Researchers ran a first-round RT-PCR on the TCR CDR3 using the HTBI primer set. TCRdb itself ran the multiplex PCR reads through MiXCR, one entry per CDR3 protein. Here the sample spans 550,000 to 700,000 distinct CDR3 sequences, just over 45% being singletons. Patients showing uncontrolled infection, other autoimmune disease, pregnancy or lactation were ineligible. Orbital computed tomography, thyroid ultrasound, serum thyroxine and TRAb, and clinical symptoms together informed the diagnoses. Germline V gene sequence: CDR1 ENHRY, CDR2 SYGVKD. The V end lost 7 bases, the J end lost 2 bases, and 12 bases lay between the germline ends. CDR3 length equals 13 residues.

This chain connects TRBV10-3 to TRBJ2-7; TRBD2 might be the D (6 bases). The specimen sequenced was peripheral blood or thyroid tissue (not recorded which). The TCR sequence derives from an adult woman with Graves' disease, either hyperthyroidism or ophthalmopathy (not recorded which). CDR3 protein: CAINPGDAYEQYF. DNA of the CDR3: TGTGCCATCAATCCGGGGGACGCCTACGAGCAGTACTTC.